The 18 T cell receptor beta chains listed next were all sequenced from one sample in a study of OX40 agonist ivuxolimab in advanced cancers. Library preparation used the immunoSEQ multiplex PCR assay. TCRdb holds this immuneACCESS table with in-frame rearrangements only. Some clones are missing; in checked studies, unresolved V genes explain under half, and the rest has no known cause. Across this sample there are around 76,000 clones, with around 87% seen only once. The ten largest clones take up roughly 7.3% of the sample. This specimen was CD4+ or CD8+ T cells sorted from blood, taken in a trial of the OX40 agonist ivuxolimab. These receptors all stem from an adult with an advanced solid tumor such as melanoma, head and neck, liver or kidney cancer.

V is TRBV19 and J is TRBJ2-3; D gene uncertain. This CDR3 is 13 amino acids long. Trimming stripped 6 bases from V and 2 bases from J, with 9 bases between. Germline lookup yields CDR1 LNHDA and CDR2 SQIVND (reference sequence). Here the CDR3 reads CASSFTITDTQYF. The CDR3 bases are TGTGCCAGTAGCTTTACTATCACAGATACGCAGTATTTT.

This clone came up a few times. The chain links TRBV2 to TRBJ1-1; D call uncertain. Germline loops: CDR1 SNHLY, CDR2 FYNNEI. Trimming took 6 bases from V and 4 from J, leaving 6 bases between them. There are 11 residues in the CDR3. CDR3 in DNA: TGTGCCAGCAGATTGAGCACTGAAGCTTTCTTT. It is translated as CASRLSTEAFF.

The chain joins TRBV18 to TRBJ1-5, with D uncertain. CDR1 and CDR2 from the germline V gene are KGHSH and LQKENI. Between the trimmed V and J ends, which lost 3 bases and 7 bases, there was a span of 13 bases. CDR3 length equals 14 residues. In nucleotides, the CDR3 is TGTGCCAGCTCACCCTCCCGCGCGAGCCAGCCCCAGCATTTT. It encodes CASSPSRASQPQHF.

The J gene is TRBJ1-6, the V gene TRBV4-1, with D perhaps matching TRBD1 (6 bases). The germline V gene encodes CDR1 MGHRA and CDR2 YSYEKL. The CDR3 runs 15 residues. The V gene lost 4 bases and the J gene lost 6 bases, with 13 bases spanning the gap. The CDR3 region has the DNA TGCGCCAGCAGCCGGGAGGGGGTGGGTAATTCACCCCTCCACTTT. Translating gives CASSREGVGNSPLHF.

This clone was seen only a few times. The chain links TRBV11-1 to TRBJ2-7; D gene unclear. The germline CDR1 and CDR2 sequences are SGHAT and FQDESV (reference sequence). Trimming cost V 2 bases and J 2 bases, with 10 bases left between them. This CDR3 is 14 amino acids long. The CDR3 region is CASSLLGDTYEQYF. The CDR3 bases are TGTGCCAGCAGCTTATTGGGCGACACCTACGAGCAGTACTTC.

This clone was found a few times. The chain combines TRBV6-5 with TRBJ1-2; 8 bases align to TRBD1. In germline, CDR1 is MNHEY, CDR2 SVGAGI. With 2 bases clipped from V and 2 bases from J, the junction kept 1 base outside the gene matches. The CDR3 length is 14 residues. CDR3 DNA: TGTGCCAGCAGTTACCCAGGGGGCAACTATGGCTACACCTTC. Translated: CASSYPGGNYGYTF.

V and J are TRBV7-6 and TRBJ2-5; 7 bases align to TRBD2. V lost 3 bases to trimming and J lost 1 base; unmatched junction nucleotides: 2. The germline gives CDR1 SGHVS, CDR2 FNYEAQ. The CDR3 has 14 residues. In DNA, the CDR3 is TGTGCCAGCAGCTTCGGCGGGAGCCAAGAGACCCAGTACTTC. Protein product: CASSFGGSQETQYF.

The V call is TRBV5-1, the J call TRBJ1-2, with D possibly TRBD1 on 6 matching bases. V lost 4 bases and J lost 2, with 24 bases in between. Per the germline V gene, CDR1 is SGHRS and CDR2 is YFSETQ. The CDR3 length is 18 residues. CDR3 residues: CASSRGSESIHFNYGYTF. The CDR3 nucleotides read TGCGCCAGCAGCAGGGGGTCAGAAAGCATACACTTCAACTATGGCTACACCTTC. The full variable domain, in which reference TRBV5-1 and TRBJ1-2 provide the parts outside the CDR3, is KAGVTQTPRYLIKTRGQQVTLSCSPISGHRSVSWYQQTPGQGLQFLFEYFSETQRNKGNFPGRFSGRQFSNSRSEMNVSTLELGDSALYLCASSRGSESIHFNYGYTFGSGTRLTVV.

The V call is TRBV15, the J call TRBJ1-1; D is unresolved. Germline loops: CDR1 LNHNV, CDR2 YYDKDF (reference sequence). The CDR3 consists of 12 residues. Between the trimmed V and J ends, which lost 1 base and 4 bases, there was a span of 4 bases. For the CDR3, the DNA is TGTGCCACCAGCAGAGGGGTCACTGAAGCTTTCTTT. Its translation: CATSRGVTEAFF.

This rearrangement joins TRBV9 to TRBJ2-2, with 10 bases aligning to TRBD2. V lost 3 bases to trimming and J lost 4 bases; unmatched junction nucleotides: 9. Germline V gene sequence: CDR1 SGDLS, CDR2 YYNGEE. The CDR3 runs to 17 residues. The CDR3 sequence is CASSDRLAGTSTGELFF. The CDR3 DNA sequence: TGTGCCAGCAGCGACCGACTAGCGGGTACGAGCACCGGGGAGCTGTTTTTT.

The chain couples TRBV28 to TRBJ1-3; D not certain. V lost 1 base, J lost 2 bases, and 9 bases lay in between. In germline, CDR1 is MDHEN, CDR2 SYDVKM. This CDR3 spans 15 amino acids. The DNA for the CDR3 is TGTGCCAGCAGTTTATTGCGGGTTCCTGGAAACACCATATATTTT. Its protein product is CASSLLRVPGNTIYF.

The chain links TRBV6-4 to TRBJ2-1, with D maybe TRBD1 (6 bases). Trimming removed 6 bases from V and 0 bases from J, with 12 bases in between. Germline V CDR1 and CDR2: MRHNA, SNTAGT. This CDR3 is 15 amino acids long. The CDR3 sequence is CASRVDRSSYNEQFF. The CDR3 DNA reads TGTGCCAGCAGAGTAGACAGGAGCTCCTACAATGAGCAGTTCTTC.

The rearrangement uses TRBV7-2 and TRBJ2-7; 11 bases are shared with TRBD1. CDR1 is SGHTA and CDR2 is FQGNSA in the germline V gene. CDR3 size: 14 residues. V shed 5 bases, J shed 5 bases, and the junction held 5 bases outside the gene matches. The CDR3 region is CASSLRDRGNEQYF. The CDR3 DNA reads as TGTGCCAGCAGCCTGAGGGACAGGGGGAACGAGCAGTACTTC.

This clone appeared once. V gene TRBV28 combines with J gene TRBJ1-5; D gene unclear. This CDR3 has 14 residues. Trimming took 5 bases from V and 1 from J, leaving 9 bases between them. The germline gives CDR1 MDHEN, CDR2 SYDVKM. The CDR3 reads CASSRPISNQPQHF. The DNA for the CDR3 is TGTGCCAGCAGTCGTCCGATCAGCAATCAGCCCCAGCATTTT.

This clone showed up just a few times. The rearrangement joins TRBV20-1 to TRBJ1-2; D is perhaps TRBD1 (5 bases). This CDR3 has 10 amino acids. Looked up from germline, CDR1 is DFQATT and CDR2 is SNEGSKA (reference sequence). Trimming pared 6 bases from V and 7 bases from J, leaving 9 bases between. CDR3 coding DNA: TGCAGTGCAGGGGCAGGTGGCTACACCTTC. The encoded protein is CSAGAGGYTF.

The chain couples TRBV6-5 to TRBJ2-1; D is possibly TRBD1 (5 bases). V was trimmed by 2 bases and J by 5 bases, leaving 13 bases between them. Looked up from germline, CDR1 is MNHEY and CDR2 is SVGAGI. CDR3 size: 15 residues. CDR3: CASSYRGLLHNEQFF. The CDR3 DNA sequence: TGTGCCAGCAGTTACAGGGGCCTCCTTCACAATGAGCAGTTCTTC.

This rearrangement joins TRBV10-3 to TRBJ1-2; D call uncertain. V lost 0 bases and J lost 2, with 7 bases in between. Germline values: CDR1 ENHRY, CDR2 SYGVKD. This CDR3 region has 14 residues. DNA for the CDR3: TGTGCCATCAGTGAGTCGCCGGAGAACTATGGCTACACCTTC. This gives the protein CAISESPENYGYTF.

This clone was seen a handful of times. The chain is built from TRBV9 and TRBJ2-6; D is possibly TRBD1 (6 bases). This CDR3 is built from 17 residues. V lost 7 bases to trimming and J lost 4 bases, with 21 bases between them. Germline lookup yields CDR1 SGDLS and CDR2 YYNGEE. The CDR3 bases are TGTGCCAGCGGACGAGGGGGTAATGCGGGCGGGGCCAACGTCCTGACTTTC. This encodes CASGRGGNAGGANVLTF.